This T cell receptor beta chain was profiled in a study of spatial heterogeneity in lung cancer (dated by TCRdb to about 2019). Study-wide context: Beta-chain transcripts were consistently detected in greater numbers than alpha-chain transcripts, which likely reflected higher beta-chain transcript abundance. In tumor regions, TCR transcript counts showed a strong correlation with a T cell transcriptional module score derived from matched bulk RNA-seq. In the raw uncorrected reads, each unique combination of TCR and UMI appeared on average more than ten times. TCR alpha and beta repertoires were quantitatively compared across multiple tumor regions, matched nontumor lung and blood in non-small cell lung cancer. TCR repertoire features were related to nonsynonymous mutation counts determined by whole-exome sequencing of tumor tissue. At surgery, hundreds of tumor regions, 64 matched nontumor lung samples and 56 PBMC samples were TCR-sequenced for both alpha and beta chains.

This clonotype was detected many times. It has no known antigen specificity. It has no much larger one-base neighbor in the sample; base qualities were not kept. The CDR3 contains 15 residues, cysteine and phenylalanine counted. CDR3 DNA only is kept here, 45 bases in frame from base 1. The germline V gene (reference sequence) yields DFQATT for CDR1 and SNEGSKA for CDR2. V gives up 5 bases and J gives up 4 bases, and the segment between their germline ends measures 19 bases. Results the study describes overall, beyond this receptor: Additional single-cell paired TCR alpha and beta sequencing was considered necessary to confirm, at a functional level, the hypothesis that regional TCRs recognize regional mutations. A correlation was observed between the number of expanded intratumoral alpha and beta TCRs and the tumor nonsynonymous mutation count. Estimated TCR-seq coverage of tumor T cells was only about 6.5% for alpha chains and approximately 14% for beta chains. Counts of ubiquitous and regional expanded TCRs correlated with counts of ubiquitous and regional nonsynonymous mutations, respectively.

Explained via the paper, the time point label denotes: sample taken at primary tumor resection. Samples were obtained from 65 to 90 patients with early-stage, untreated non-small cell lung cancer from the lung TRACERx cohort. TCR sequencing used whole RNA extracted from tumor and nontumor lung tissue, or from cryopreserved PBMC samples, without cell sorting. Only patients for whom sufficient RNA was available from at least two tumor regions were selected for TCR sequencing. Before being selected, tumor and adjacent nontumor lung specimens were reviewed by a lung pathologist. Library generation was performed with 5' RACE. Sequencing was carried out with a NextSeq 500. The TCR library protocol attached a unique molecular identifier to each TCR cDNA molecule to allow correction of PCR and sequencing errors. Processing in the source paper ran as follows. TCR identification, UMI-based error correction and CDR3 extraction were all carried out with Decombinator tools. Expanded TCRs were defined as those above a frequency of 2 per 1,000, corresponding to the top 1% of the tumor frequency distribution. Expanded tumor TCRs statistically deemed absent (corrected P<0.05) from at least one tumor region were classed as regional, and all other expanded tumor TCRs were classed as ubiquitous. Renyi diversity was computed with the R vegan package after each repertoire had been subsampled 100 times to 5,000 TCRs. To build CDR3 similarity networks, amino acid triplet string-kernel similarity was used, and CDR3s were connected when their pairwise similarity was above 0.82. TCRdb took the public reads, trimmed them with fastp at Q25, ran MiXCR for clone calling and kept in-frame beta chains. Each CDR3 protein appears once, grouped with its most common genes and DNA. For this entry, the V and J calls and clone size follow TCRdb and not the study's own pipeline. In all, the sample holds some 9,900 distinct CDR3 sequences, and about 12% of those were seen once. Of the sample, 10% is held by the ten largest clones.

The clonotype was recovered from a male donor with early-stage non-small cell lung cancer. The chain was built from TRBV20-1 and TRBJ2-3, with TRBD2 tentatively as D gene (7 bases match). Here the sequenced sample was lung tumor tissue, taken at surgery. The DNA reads TGCAGTGCTCCTCCCGGAGGGGGGGCGTCAGATACGCAGTATTTT. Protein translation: CSAPPGGGASDTQYF.